Each of the 19 T cell receptor beta chains below was sequenced from the same sample in a study of T-cell reconstitution after alpha-beta-depleted transplantation in children. Library preparation (for TCRbeta) was performed with unique molecular identifiers. TCRdb independently ran MiXCR on the PCR reads; one entry per CDR3 protein. The sample lists around 300,000 distinct CDR3 sequences, over 7.5% occurring once. These receptors are not linked to any known antigen. Study findings and constraints: Newly generated T cells supplied most T-cell counts and diversity one year post-transplant.

Source: peripheral blood, taken 360 days after TCRalphabeta/CD19-depleted stem cell transplant. These receptors were collected from a female patient between 2 and 15 years old who had a stem cell transplant for Fanconi anemia, so the T cells may come from the graft donor.

This clonotype was counted many times. The V call is TRBV6-1, the J call TRBJ2-1; D uncertain. Trimming pared 3 bases from V and 0 bases from J, leaving 9 bases between. The CDR3 is 15 amino acids. The germline CDR1 and CDR2 sequences are MNHNS and SASEGT. CDR3 in amino acids: CASSEGYRSYNEQFF. CDR3 nucleotides: TGTGCCAGCAGTGAGGGGTATCGCTCCTACAATGAGCAGTTCTTC.

This clonotype was counted only a few times. In DNA, the CDR3 is TGTGCCAGCAGTCCCGTGTCACAGGTTTACCCCGATGAGCAGTTCTTC. Its protein product is CASSPVSQVYPDEQFF. The chain joins TRBV28 to TRBJ2-1; TRBD1 might be the D (5 bases). Germline CDR1 and CDR2: MDHEN and SYDVKM. This CDR3 is built from 16 residues. Trimming removed 5 bases at V and 8 bases at J, with 22 bases between. The complete variable domain, with remaining parts taken from reference TRBV28 and TRBJ2-1, reads DVKVTQSSRYLVKRTGEKVFLECVQDMDHENMFWYRQDPGLGLRLIYFSYDVKMKEKGDIPEGYSVSREKKERFSLILESASTNQTSMYLCASSPVSQVYPDEQFFGPGTRLTVL.

The V call is TRBV7-2, the J call TRBJ2-5; the D is unclear. The CDR3 loop spans 14 amino acids. V was clipped by 5 bases and J by 5 bases, with 15 bases between them. Germline values: CDR1 SGHTA, CDR2 FQGNSA. The CDR3 DNA sequence: TGTGCCAGCAGCCTAATCACAATAGGGGAGACCCAGTACTTC. Amino acid sequence: CASSLITIGETQYF.

J is TRBJ2-7 and V is TRBV19; D unresolved. V shed 3 bases and J shed 3 bases, with 21 bases lying between them. The CDR3 is 17 residues long. The germline V gene encodes CDR1 LNHDA and CDR2 SQIVND (reference sequence). The CDR3 reads CASSIFPGFGPRYEQYF. The CDR3 DNA follows: TGTGCCAGTAGTATTTTTCCTGGTTTCGGGCCACGCTACGAGCAGTACTTC.

This clonotype has ten or more counts. This chain connects TRBV15 to TRBJ2-7; D may be TRBD2 (6 bases). CDR3 size: 15 residues. With 2 bases removed from V and 7 bases from J, the gap between germline ends came to 18 bases. CDR1 is LNHNV and CDR2 is YYDKDF in the germline V gene (reference sequence). The chain's CDR3 is CATSRMRDLPVEQYF. CDR3 sequence (DNA): TGTGCCACCAGCAGAATGCGGGACCTGCCCGTGGAGCAGTACTTC.

This sequence joins TRBV14 and TRBJ2-3; D uncertain. The V end was cut by 1 base, the J end by 2 bases, with 10 bases between. The CDR3 loop spans 15 amino acids. The germline gives CDR1 SGHDN, CDR2 FVKESK. The CDR3 sequence: CASSQVVPYTDTQYF. DNA of the CDR3: TGTGCCAGCAGCCAAGTCGTTCCTTACACAGATACGCAGTATTTT.

The chain employs TRBV3-1 and TRBJ2-5, with D unclear. The V gene's germline CDR1 is LGHDT and CDR2 YNNKEL (reference sequence). The CDR3 contains 16 residues. Trimming pared 0 bases from V and 4 bases from J, leaving 15 bases between. Written as DNA, the CDR3 is TGTGCCAGCAGCCAAGAGTCTTATACTGTTCGAGAGACCCAGTACTTC. Encoded protein: CASSQESYTVRETQYF.

This clonotype was seen repeatedly, ten times or more. The chain combines TRBV6-1 with TRBJ1-1; D is perhaps TRBD1 (5 bases). The CDR3 contains 15 residues. The V and J ends lost 6 bases and 0 bases respectively, with 14 bases between them. Germline loops: CDR1 MNHNS, CDR2 SASEGT. CDR3 in amino acids: CASRDGHSLNTEAFF. The DNA for the CDR3 is TGTGCCAGCAGAGATGGACACAGCTTGAACACTGAAGCTTTCTTT.

The table lists this clonotype with a few counts. The chain uses TRBV2 and TRBJ2-1; D unresolved. Trimming stripped 6 bases from V and 2 bases from J, with 11 bases between. The CDR3 covers 14 residues. The germline CDR1 and CDR2 sequences are SNHLY and FYNNEI. Here the CDR3 DNA reads TGTGCCAGCAGATACAGAGTTACCTACAATGAGCAGTTCTTC. Protein product: CASRYRVTYNEQFF.

There are many counts of this clonotype. V gene TRBV30 combines with J gene TRBJ1-2; D is unresolved. CDR3 length: 11 amino acids. Trimming left V 4 bases short and J 8 bases short, with 11 bases between. CDR1 and CDR2 from the germline V gene are GTSNPN and SVGIG (reference sequence). The CDR3 DNA reads TGTGCCTGGAACAAAGGGATCGGCTACACCTTC. Translated: CAWNKGIGYTF.

This chain connects TRBV4-1 to TRBJ2-7, with TRBD2 matching over 9 bases. Trimming cost V 3 bases and J 7 bases; bases outside gene matches: 10. Germline CDR1 MGHRA, CDR2 YSYEKL. The length of the CDR3 is 15 residues. The CDR3 reads CASSQRASGIFEQYF. In DNA, the CDR3 is TGCGCCAGCAGCCAGCGGGCTAGCGGGATTTTTGAGCAGTACTTC.

About this clonotype itself: This may be a read error: a much more frequent sequence differs by one nucleotide. This chain connects TRBV18 to TRBJ2-1; TRBD2 agrees at 10 bases. From germline, CDR1 is KGHSH and CDR2 LQKENI. The junction had 7 bases not matched to a gene; V was cut back by 3 bases and J by 8 bases. The CDR3 is made up of 15 amino acids. The CDR3 here is CASSPELAGIYEQFF. DNA for the CDR3: TGTGCCAGCTCACCGGAACTAGCGGGGATTTATGAGCAGTTCTTC.

This clonotype has at least ten counts. The gene calls are TRBV12-3 or TRBV12-4 and TRBJ1-5, with 8 bases lining up with TRBD1. The V segment lost 4 bases and the J segment 5 bases; nucleotides outside the gene matches: 4. CDR3 size: 14 residues. Written as DNA, the CDR3 is TGTGCCAGCAGTTCCGGACAGGGCCATCAGCCCCAGCATTTT. Amino acid sequence: CASSSGQGHQPQHF.

There are a few counts of this clonotype. Germline is not matched at one junction end, which may reflect a read error. The rearrangement uses TRBV6-1 and TRBJ2-7, with D perhaps given as TRBD1 or TRBD2 (5 bases each). Germline CDR1 MNHNS, CDR2 SASEGT. The CDR3 totals 11 residues. The DNA of the CDR3 is TGTGCCAGCAGTGAAGACGGGGCCAGGAACTTC. It translates to CASSEDGARNF.

This clonotype was observed a few times. J is TRBJ1-2 and V is TRBV6-5, with D possibly TRBD1 on 6 matching bases. The V and J ends lost 0 bases and 8 bases respectively, with 16 bases between them. The CDR3 runs to 15 residues. The germline gives CDR1 MNHEY, CDR2 SVGAGI. In nucleotides, the CDR3 is TGTGCCAGCAGTTACTCCACAGGGTTCGGGAGGGGCTACACCTTC. This codes for CASSYSTGFGRGYTF.

This clonotype was seen a handful of times. The chain links TRBV28 to TRBJ2-7, with D hard to call. CDR1 is MDHEN, CDR2 SYDVKM, per germline. The CDR3 runs 13 residues. Trimming shortened V by 5 bases and J by 0 bases, and 8 bases separated the two germline ends. The DNA of the CDR3 is TGTGCCAGCAGTGAAAGGAGCTCCTACGAGCAGTACTTC. It encodes CASSERSSYEQYF.

The rearrangement links TRBV2 to TRBJ1-6, with D maybe TRBD1 (5 bases). Germline CDR1 is SNHLY and CDR2 is FYNNEI. There are 17 residues in the CDR3. Trimming left V 0 bases short and J 6 bases short, with 15 bases between. DNA of the CDR3: TGTGCCAGCAGTGAAGCGCCGGACATCAGCTTTAATTCACCCCTCCACTTT. Translation gives CASSEAPDISFNSPLHF.

The table lists this clonotype with many counts. The chain uses TRBV2 and TRBJ2-2; TRBD2 agrees at 9 bases. With V trimmed by 4 bases and J by 1 base, 7 bases remained unmatched. There are 17 residues in the CDR3. The germline V gene has CDR1 SNHLY and CDR2 FYNNEI. As DNA, the CDR3 is TGTGCCAGCAGTGCTGTAGGGACTAGCCGGAACACCGGGGAGCTGTTTTTT. This encodes CASSAVGTSRNTGELFF. The whole variable domain, remainder taken from reference TRBV2 and TRBJ2-2, is EPEVTQTPSHQVTQMGQEVILRCVPISNHLYFYWYRQILGQKVEFLVSFYNNEISEKSEIFDDQFSVERPDGSNFTLKIRSTKLEDSAMYFCASSAVGTSRNTGELFFGEGSRLTVL.

This clonotype was recorded many times. The chain couples TRBV10-3 to TRBJ2-5; no definite D call. Trimming left V 0 bases short and J 0 bases short, with 5 bases between. The CDR3 is 14 residues long. Per germline, CDR1 ENHRY and CDR2 SYGVKD. In DNA, the CDR3 is TGTGCCATCAGTGAGTCGCTAAACCAAGAGACCCAGTACTTC. Its translation: CAISESLNQETQYF.